Each of the 10 T cell receptor beta chains below was sequenced from the same sample in a study of T-cell memory formation after mild COVID-19. TCRdb analysed the 5' RACE reads with MiXCR anew, one entry per CDR3 protein. The sample lists under 350,000 distinct CDR3 sequences, about 16% occurring once. The material sequenced was PBMCs or a T cell subset sorted from them (not recorded which). These receptors all stem from a man aged 18 to 30 who had mild COVID-19 (a few samples of this study predate the infection). Cell type and time point are not known.

The V and J genes are TRBV2 and TRBJ1-6; 7 positions agree with TRBD1. Losses at the gene ends were 6 bases for V and 10 bases for J; bases not matched to a gene: 12. CDR3 length: 15 residues. Germline lookup yields CDR1 SNHLY and CDR2 FYNNEI. CDR3 nucleotide sequence: TGTGCCAGCAGCCTTAGACAGGGAGGGGAATCACCCCTCCACTTT. This sequence encodes CASSLRQGGESPLHF. The whole variable domain, filled in from reference TRBV2 and TRBJ1-6, reads EPEVTQTPSHQVTQMGQEVILRCVPISNHLYFYWYRQILGQKVEFLVSFYNNEISEKSEIFDDQFSVERPDGSNFTLKIRSTKLEDSAMYFCASSLRQGGESPLHFGNGTRLTVT.

A few counts support this clonotype. The rearrangement uses TRBV28 and TRBJ1-5; the D gene is possibly TRBD1 (5 bases). This CDR3 has 13 amino acids. Trimming took off 6 bases at V and 7 bases at J, with 13 bases between the two ends. The germline V gene encodes CDR1 MDHEN and CDR2 SYDVKM. CDR3 in amino acids: CASSFQGGQPQHF. For the CDR3, the DNA is TGTGCCAGCAGCTTCCAGGGAGGACAGCCCCAGCATTTT. The variable domain in full, completed from reference TRBV28 and TRBJ1-5, reads DVKVTQSSRYLVKRTGEKVFLECVQDMDHENMFWYRQDPGLGLRLIYFSYDVKMKEKGDIPEGYSVSREKKERFSLILESASTNQTSMYLCASSFQGGQPQHFGDGTRLSIL.

This clonotype was seen only a few times. The rearrangement joins TRBV4-3 to TRBJ1-2, with 7 positions matching TRBD1. The CDR3 extends over 15 amino acids. The germline V gene has CDR1 LGHNA and CDR2 YSLEER. The V and J ends lost 1 base and 8 bases, in that order; junction bases with no gene match: 10. CDR3 DNA sequence: TGCGCCAGCAGCCAAGGTCGGCAACAGGGGCTCGGCTACACCTTC. Its translation is CASSQGRQQGLGYTF.

This clonotype was found many times. The chain recombines TRBV18 with TRBJ2-3; 13 nucleotides align to TRBD2. There are 16 residues in the CDR3. Germline values: CDR1 KGHSH, CDR2 LQKENI. Trimming removed 1 base from V and 6 bases from J; junction bases left unmatched: 4. CDR3 DNA sequence: TGTGCCAGCTCACCACGGACTAGCGGGAGTGGTGATACGCAGTATTTT. As protein: CASSPRTSGSGDTQYF.

This clonotype has just a few counts. The chain uses TRBV6-5 and TRBJ2-7; 10 bases align to TRBD1. V lost 3 bases, J lost 6 bases, and 8 bases stayed unmatched. Germline V gene sequence: CDR1 MNHEY, CDR2 SVGAGI. The CDR3 covers 15 residues. CDR3 protein: CASSYAGTGVGEQYV. The CDR3 DNA reads as TGTGCCAGCAGTTATGCCGGGACAGGGGTGGGCGAGCAGTACGTC.

The V call is TRBV4-3, the J call TRBJ2-2; D is unclear. V was trimmed by 1 base and J by 0 bases, leaving 18 bases between them. CDR1 and CDR2 (germline): LGHNA, YSLEER. The CDR3 consists of 19 residues. The CDR3: CASSQGVGVRRTNTGELFF. CDR3 in DNA: TGCGCCAGCAGCCAAGGTGTCGGAGTGCGGAGAACGAACACCGGGGAGCTGTTTTTT.

The chain employs TRBV5-1 and TRBJ1-1; TRBD1 might be the D (5 bases). V was clipped by 0 bases and J by 8 bases, with 8 bases between them. The CDR3 is 12 residues long. Germline-derived CDR1 and CDR2 are SGHRS and YFSETQ. Here the CDR3 DNA reads TGCGCCAGCAGCTTGGCAGGGATAGAAGCTTTCTTT. This sequence encodes CASSLAGIEAFF.

This rearrangement joins TRBV24-1 to TRBJ2-2; 12 nucleotides agree with TRBD1. J lost 7 bases, V lost 7 bases, and 6 bases had no gene match. Looked up from germline, CDR1 is KGHDR and CDR2 is SFDVKD. The CDR3 has 15 amino acids. CDR3 sequence reads: CATSAGTGGFGELFF. The CDR3, as DNA: TGTGCCACCAGCGCCGGGACAGGGGGCTTCGGGGAGCTGTTTTTT.

This clonotype was counted many times. V and J are TRBV4-3 and TRBJ2-6; D unclear. The germline V and J ends were trimmed by 2 bases and 0 bases, with 17 bases remaining between them. Germline V lookup: CDR1 LGHNA, CDR2 YSLEER. The CDR3 has 19 amino acids. The CDR3 DNA reads as TGCGCCAGCAGCCAATTTGTCGGACCGCGTTCCTCTGGGGCCAACGTCCTGACTTTC. It yields the protein CASSQFVGPRSSGANVLTF.

This clonotype was found a few times. The chain links TRBV4-1 to TRBJ2-2, with unresolved D. Germline lookup yields CDR1 MGHRA and CDR2 YSYEKL. The CDR3 spans 15 residues. Trimming removed 0 bases at V and 1 base at J, with 6 bases between. The CDR3 DNA is TGCGCCAGCAGCCAAGATTCAGGGAACACCGGGGAGCTGTTTTTT. Translation: CASSQDSGNTGELFF.